The 21 T cell receptor beta chains presented below share a single source sample, sequenced in a study of CD8+ T cells in alopecia areata. The authors extracted RNA and reverse transcribed it into cDNA as the sequencing template. The method was immunoSEQ multiplex PCR; TCRdb's version includes in-frame clones alone and lacks a portion of them. The sample lists about 210,000 clones, 64% seen once, with 4% to 5% in the top ten. Treatment in this sample: oral pan-JAK inhibitor, 5-10 mg twice daily. The specimen was CD4+ T cells sorted from blood, collected at week 4, from a patient treated with tofacitinib. Receptors were obtained from a human donor with alopecia areata.

The chain joins TRBV18 to TRBJ2-7; D gene ambiguous. This CDR3 comprises 14 residues. Trimming left V 3 bases short and J 0 bases short, with 9 bases between. Germline CDR1 and CDR2: KGHSH and LQKENI. The CDR3 DNA reads as TGTGCCAGCTCACCCACGGCAGACTCCTACGAGCAGTACTTC. Protein sequence: CASSPTADSYEQYF.

The gene calls are TRBV5-1 and TRBJ2-7; 9 nucleotides match TRBD1. Germline V gene data show CDR1 as SGHRS and CDR2 as YFSETQ. The CDR3 extends over 13 amino acids. J gave up 5 bases and V 6 bases, and 6 bases lay outside the gene matches. CDR3 nucleotides: TGCGCCAGCACCCGGACAGGGGTAGACGAGCAGTACTTC. It codes for CASTRTGVDEQYF.

The J gene is TRBJ1-2, the V gene TRBV29-1; no clear D gene. With 3 bases removed from V and 6 bases from J, the gap between germline ends came to 17 bases. Germline V gene lookup returns CDR1 SQVTM and CDR2 ANQGSEA. This CDR3 contains 14 residues. The CDR3 loop reads CSVDFESTFNGYTF. The DNA of the CDR3 is TGCAGCGTTGACTTCGAATCTACATTTAATGGCTACACCTTC.

The chain uses TRBV7-8 and TRBJ1-4, with 7 bases matching TRBD1. Trimming took 4 bases from V and 4 from J; bases not matched to a gene: 3. The germline V gene has CDR1 SGHVS and CDR2 FQNEAQ. This CDR3 has 14 residues. This chain's CDR3 is CASSSGTVNEKLFF. DNA of the CDR3: TGTGCCAGCAGCTCCGGGACAGTTAATGAAAAACTGTTTTTT.

The V and J genes are TRBV28 and TRBJ2-7, with 9 bases matching TRBD1. The germline V gene encodes CDR1 MDHEN and CDR2 SYDVKM. With V trimmed by 2 bases and J by 4 bases, 9 bases remained unmatched. The CDR3 totals 16 residues. CDR3 residues: CASSLPSGTGTYEQYF. CDR3 coding DNA: TGTGCCAGCAGTTTACCCTCCGGGACAGGGACTTACGAGCAGTACTTC.

This clone was found a few times. V is TRBV5-1 and J is TRBJ2-5; D is undetermined. V was pared by 0 bases and J by 2 bases, with 14 bases between. The CDR3 length is 16 residues. CDR1 and CDR2 from the germline V gene are SGHRS and YFSETQ. The CDR3 here is CASSLAPLQVQETQYF. The CDR3 DNA reads as TGCGCCAGCAGCTTGGCGCCACTTCAAGTACAAGAGACCCAGTACTTC. The full variable domain, in which reference TRBV5-1 and TRBJ2-5 provide the parts outside the CDR3, is KAGVTQTPRYLIKTRGQQVTLSCSPISGHRSVSWYQQTPGQGLQFLFEYFSETQRNKGNFPGRFSGRQFSNSRSEMNVSTLELGDSALYLCASSLAPLQVQETQYFGPGTRLLVL.

The CDR3 DNA follows: TGTGCCAGCAGCCCGAGGACCGGACTAGCGGGGGGTATAGATACGCAGTATTTT. Translating gives CASSPRTGLAGGIDTQYF. The chain joins TRBV5-4 to TRBJ2-3; 14 nucleotides line up with TRBD2. The CDR3 sequence is 18 residues long. Germline CDR1 SGHNT, CDR2 YYREEE (reference sequence). Trimming removed 4 bases from V and 5 bases from J; junction bases left unmatched: 12.

The chain is built from TRBV20-1 and TRBJ1-2; unclear D gene. Trimming took off 6 bases at V and 7 bases at J, with 12 bases between the two ends. Looked up from germline, CDR1 is DFQATT and CDR2 is SNEGSKA (reference sequence). This CDR3 region has 11 residues. The CDR3 loop is CSAIPLSGYTF. CDR3 nucleotides: TGCAGTGCCATTCCCCTTAGTGGCTACACCTTC.

This sequence joins TRBV30 and TRBJ1-2, with D possibly TRBD1 on 5 matching bases. Germline V gene data show CDR1 as GTSNPN and CDR2 as SVGIG (reference sequence). V lost 0 bases, J lost 2 bases, and 10 bases lay in between. This CDR3 contains 14 residues. The CDR3 DNA sequence: TGTGCCTGGAGTGTCGCAGGGTGGAACTATGGCTACACCTTC. It is translated as CAWSVAGWNYGYTF.

This clone turned up a few times. The chain links TRBV5-4 to TRBJ2-1; D is unclear. CDR1 is SGHNT and CDR2 is YYREEE in the germline V gene (reference sequence). The CDR3 spans 16 residues. The V gene lost 0 bases and the J gene lost 3 bases, with 13 bases spanning the gap. This CDR3 reads CASSLGSGSLYNEQFF. The CDR3 nucleotides read TGTGCCAGCAGCTTGGGGAGTGGATCCCTCTACAATGAGCAGTTCTTC. Full variable domain (outside the CDR3, taken from reference TRBV5-4 and TRBJ2-1): ETGVTQSPTHLIKTRGQQVTLRCSSQSGHNTVSWYQQALGQGPQFIFQYYREEENGRGNFPPRFSGLQFPNYSSELNVNALELDDSALYLCASSLGSGSLYNEQFFGPGTRLTVL.

A single count supports this clone. In the same sample, other DNA sequences code for this CDR3. DNA of the CDR3: TGTGCCAGCAGTAACCGGGACAGGGGACACAATGAGCAGTTCTTC. This sequence encodes CASSNRDRGHNEQFF. This chain links TRBV2 with TRBJ2-1; 10 bases are shared with TRBD1. Germline CDR1 SNHLY, CDR2 FYNNEI. J gave up 5 bases and V 5 bases, and 6 bases lay outside the gene matches. This CDR3 has 15 amino acids.

The J gene is TRBJ2-7, the V gene TRBV18, with no clear D. Trimming cost V 2 bases and J 2 bases, with 4 bases left between them. Germline assignment: CDR1 KGHSH and CDR2 LQKENI. The CDR3 length is 12 residues. This CDR3 reads CASSPRAYEQYF. The DNA for the CDR3 is TGTGCCAGCTCACCAAGGGCCTACGAGCAGTACTTC. Looking up the rest from reference TRBV18 and TRBJ2-7 gives the full variable domain: NAGVMQNPRHLVRRRGQEARLRCSPMKGHSHVYWYRQLPEEGLKFMVYLQKENIIDESGMPKERFSAEFPKEGPSILRIQQVVRGDSAAYFCASSPRAYEQYFGPGTRLTVT.

This clone has a single count. The V call is TRBV29-1, the J call TRBJ1-2, with 9 bases fitting TRBD1. Looked up from germline, CDR1 is SQVTM and CDR2 is ANQGSEA. CDR3 size: 13 residues. V lost 4 bases to trimming and J lost 4 bases; unmatched junction nucleotides: 4. In DNA, the CDR3 is TGCAGCGTTGGACAGGGGGGACCCTATGGCTACACCTTC. The encoded protein is CSVGQGGPYGYTF.

To note about this clone: The sample carries other DNA sequences with the same CDR3. V is TRBV29-1 and J is TRBJ1-2; a possible D gene is TRBD1 (6 bases). The CDR3 extends over 13 amino acids. The V end lost 4 bases, the J end lost 2 bases, and 11 bases lay between the germline ends. Germline CDR1 SQVTM, CDR2 ANQGSEA. The CDR3 protein is CSVVGGRNYGYTF. The CDR3, as DNA: TGCAGCGTTGTAGGGGGGCGGAACTATGGCTACACCTTC.

This clone has a handful of counts. V and J are TRBV2 and TRBJ2-2; D call uncertain. Per germline, CDR1 SNHLY and CDR2 FYNNEI. Trimming removed 1 base from V and 9 bases from J, with 6 bases in between. The CDR3 sequence is 12 residues long. CDR3 sequence (DNA): TGTGCCAGCAGTGAAGGCGGTAGGGAGCTGTTTTTT. Its protein product is CASSEGGRELFF.

This chain connects TRBV7-9 to TRBJ2-3, with no clear D. CDR1 is SEHNR, CDR2 FQNEAQ, per germline (reference sequence). This CDR3 has 14 residues. V shed 1 base and J shed 1 base, with 6 bases lying between them. Here the CDR3 reads CASSLGSGTDTQYF. The CDR3 DNA reads as TGTGCCAGCAGCTTAGGCTCGGGCACAGATACGCAGTATTTT.

This clone showed up just a few times. This chain joins TRBV30 and TRBJ2-5; TRBD2 matches 9 bases. Trimming cost V 3 bases and J 4 bases; bases outside gene matches: 3. The CDR3 contains 13 residues. Germline V gene sequence: CDR1 GTSNPN, CDR2 SVGIG (reference sequence). The CDR3 nucleotides are TGTGCCTGGAGCCCGACTAGCGGAGAGACCCAGTACTTC. This encodes CAWSPTSGETQYF.

The rearrangement uses TRBV30 and TRBJ2-7; D might be TRBD1 (8 bases). Deletions cut 3 bases from V and 2 bases from J, with 14 bases between. This CDR3 is 14 amino acids long. Per germline, CDR1 GTSNPN and CDR2 SVGIG (reference sequence). The CDR3: CAWRGRDRTYEQYF. In nucleotides, the CDR3 is TGTGCCTGGAGGGGGAGGGACAGGACCTACGAGCAGTACTTC. The full variable domain, completed using reference TRBV30 and TRBJ2-7, is SQTIHQWPATLVQPVGSPLSLECTVEGTSNPNLYWYRQAAGRGLQLLFYSVGIGQISSEVPQNLSASRPQDRQFILSSKKLLLSDSGFYLCAWRGRDRTYEQYFGPGTRLTVT.

The gene calls are TRBV7-8 and TRBJ1-3, with D unresolved. Trimming removed 1 base at V and 4 bases at J, with 14 bases between. Germline lookup yields CDR1 SGHVS and CDR2 FQNEAQ. This CDR3 is built from 16 residues. The CDR3 bases are TGTGCCAGCAGCTTAGGACAAGGGTCCGCCGGAAACACCATATATTTT. Translated: CASSLGQGSAGNTIYF.

The rearrangement links TRBV6-6 to TRBJ1-6, with 9 bases fitting TRBD1. Germline CDR1 and CDR2: MNHNY and SVGAGI (reference sequence). The trim removed 7 bases at V and 7 bases at J, leaving 8 bases unmatched. The CDR3 extends over 15 amino acids. The CDR3 reads CASNPTGGSNSPLHF. In DNA, the CDR3 is TGTGCCAGCAATCCGACAGGGGGATCGAATTCACCCCTCCACTTT.

The chain has TRBV7-2 and TRBJ2-3; 8 bases agree with TRBD1. The CDR3 has 16 amino acids. The V and J ends lost 3 bases and 1 base, in that order; junction bases with no gene match: 6. Germline CDR1 and CDR2: SGHTA and FQGNSA. The DNA of the CDR3 is TGTGCCAGCAGCTTCAGCGAGGGACAGGGCACAGATACGCAGTATTTT. Amino acid sequence: CASSFSEGQGTDTQYF.